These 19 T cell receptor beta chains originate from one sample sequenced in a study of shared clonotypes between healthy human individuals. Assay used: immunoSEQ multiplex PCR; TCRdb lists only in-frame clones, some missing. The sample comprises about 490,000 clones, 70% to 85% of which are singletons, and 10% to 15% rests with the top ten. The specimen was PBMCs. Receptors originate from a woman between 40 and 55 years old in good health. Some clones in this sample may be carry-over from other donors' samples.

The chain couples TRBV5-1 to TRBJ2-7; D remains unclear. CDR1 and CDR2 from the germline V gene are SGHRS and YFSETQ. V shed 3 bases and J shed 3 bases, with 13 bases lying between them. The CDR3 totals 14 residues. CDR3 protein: CASSSADFFYEQYF. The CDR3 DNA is TGCGCCAGCAGCTCCGCCGACTTCTTCTACGAGCAGTACTTC.

CDR3 coding DNA: TGTGCCAGCAGTGGGGACAGGGGCCCCCTCTCTGGAAACACCATATATTTT. As protein: CASSGDRGPLSGNTIYF. The genes are TRBV2 and TRBJ1-3, with TRBD1 matching 10 bases. The CDR3 consists of 17 residues. Germline V gene sequence: CDR1 SNHLY, CDR2 FYNNEI. V shed 4 bases, J shed 0 bases, and the junction held 6 bases outside the gene matches.

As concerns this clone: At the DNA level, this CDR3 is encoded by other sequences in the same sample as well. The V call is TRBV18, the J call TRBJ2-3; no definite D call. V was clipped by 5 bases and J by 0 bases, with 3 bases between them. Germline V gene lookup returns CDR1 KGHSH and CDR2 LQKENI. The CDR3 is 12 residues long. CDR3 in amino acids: CASSSSTDTQYF. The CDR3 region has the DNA TGTGCCAGCTCAAGTAGCACAGATACGCAGTATTTT.

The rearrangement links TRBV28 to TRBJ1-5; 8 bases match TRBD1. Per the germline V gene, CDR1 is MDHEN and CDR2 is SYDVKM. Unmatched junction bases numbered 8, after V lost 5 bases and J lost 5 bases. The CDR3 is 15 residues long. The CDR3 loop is CASSTHAGGDQPQHF. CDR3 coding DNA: TGTGCCAGCAGTACACATGCAGGGGGCGATCAGCCCCAGCATTTT.

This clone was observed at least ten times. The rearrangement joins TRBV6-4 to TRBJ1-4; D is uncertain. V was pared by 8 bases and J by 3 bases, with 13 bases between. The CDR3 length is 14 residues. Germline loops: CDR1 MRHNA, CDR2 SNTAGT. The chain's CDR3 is CASGSGRPNEKLFF. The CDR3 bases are TGTGCCAGCGGTAGCGGGCGGCCTAATGAAAAACTGTTTTTT.

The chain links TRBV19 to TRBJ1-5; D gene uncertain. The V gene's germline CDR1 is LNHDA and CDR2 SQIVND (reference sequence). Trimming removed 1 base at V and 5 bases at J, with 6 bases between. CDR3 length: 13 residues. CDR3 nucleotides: TGTGCCAGTAGTATAGGGCCCGATCAGCCCCAGCATTTT. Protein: CASSIGPDQPQHF.

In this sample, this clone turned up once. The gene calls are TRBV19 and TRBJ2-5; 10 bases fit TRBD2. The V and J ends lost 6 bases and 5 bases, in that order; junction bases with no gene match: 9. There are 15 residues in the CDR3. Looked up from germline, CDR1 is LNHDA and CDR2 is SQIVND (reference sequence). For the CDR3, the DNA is TGTGCCAGTAGCCCACTCAGCGGGAGGGGGGAGACCCAGTACTTC. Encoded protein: CASSPLSGRGETQYF.

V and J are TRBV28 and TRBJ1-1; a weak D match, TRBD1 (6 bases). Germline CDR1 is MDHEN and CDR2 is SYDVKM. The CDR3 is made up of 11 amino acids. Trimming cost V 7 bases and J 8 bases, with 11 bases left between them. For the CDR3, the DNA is TGTGCCAGCAAGAGGACAGTAGAAGCTTTCTTT. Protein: CASKRTVEAFF.

CDR3 in DNA: TGTGCCAGCAGTCGGGGGGGCTCCTACGAGCAGTACTTC. Protein sequence: CASSRGGSYEQYF. The chain uses TRBV6-1 and TRBJ2-7; 8 nucleotides align to TRBD2. Germline trimming cut 5 bases from V and 0 bases from J; bases unmatched to any gene: 0. The CDR3 has 13 amino acids. Germline V CDR1 and CDR2: MNHNS, SASEGT.

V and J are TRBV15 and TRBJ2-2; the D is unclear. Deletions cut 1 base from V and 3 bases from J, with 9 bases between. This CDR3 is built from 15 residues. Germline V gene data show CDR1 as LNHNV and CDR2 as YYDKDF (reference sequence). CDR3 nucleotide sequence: TGTGCCACCAGCAGAGGGGAAGCAGACACCGGGGAGCTGTTTTTT. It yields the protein CATSRGEADTGELFF.

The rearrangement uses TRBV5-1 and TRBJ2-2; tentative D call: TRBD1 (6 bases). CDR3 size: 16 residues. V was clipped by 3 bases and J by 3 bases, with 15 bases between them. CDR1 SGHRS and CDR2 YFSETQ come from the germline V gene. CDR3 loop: CASSSTGSGDTGELFF. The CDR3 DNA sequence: TGCGCCAGCAGCTCTACAGGGTCCGGCGACACCGGGGAGCTGTTTTTT. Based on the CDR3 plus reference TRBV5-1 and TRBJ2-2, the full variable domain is KAGVTQTPRYLIKTRGQQVTLSCSPISGHRSVSWYQQTPGQGLQFLFEYFSETQRNKGNFPGRFSGRQFSNSRSEMNVSTLELGDSALYLCASSSTGSGDTGELFFGEGSRLTVL.

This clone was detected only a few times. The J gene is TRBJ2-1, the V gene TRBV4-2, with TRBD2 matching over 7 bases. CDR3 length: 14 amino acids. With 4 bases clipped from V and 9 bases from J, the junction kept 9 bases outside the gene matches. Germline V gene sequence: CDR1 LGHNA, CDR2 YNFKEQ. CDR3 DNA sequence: TGTGCCAGCAGCCCCCGGACTAGATTAGGTGAGCAGTTCTTC. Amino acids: CASSPRTRLGEQFF.

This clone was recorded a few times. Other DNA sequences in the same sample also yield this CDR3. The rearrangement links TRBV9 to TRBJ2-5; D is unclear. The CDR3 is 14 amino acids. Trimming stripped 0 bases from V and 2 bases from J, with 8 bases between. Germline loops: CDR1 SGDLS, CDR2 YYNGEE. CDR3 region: CASSVDRTQETQYF. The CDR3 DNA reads TGTGCCAGCAGCGTAGACCGAACGCAAGAGACCCAGTACTTC. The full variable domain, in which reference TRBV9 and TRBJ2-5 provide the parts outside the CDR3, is DSGVTQTPKHLITATGQRVTLRCSPRSGDLSVYWYQQSLDQGLQFLIQYYNGEERAKGNILERFSAQQFPDLHSELNLSSLELGDSALYFCASSVDRTQETQYFGPGTRLLVL.

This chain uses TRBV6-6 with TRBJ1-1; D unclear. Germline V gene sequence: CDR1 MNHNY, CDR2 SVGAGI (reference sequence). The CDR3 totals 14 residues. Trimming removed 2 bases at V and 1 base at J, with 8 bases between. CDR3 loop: CASSYLDRNTEAFF. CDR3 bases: TGTGCCAGCAGTTACCTGGACCGGAACACTGAAGCTTTCTTT.

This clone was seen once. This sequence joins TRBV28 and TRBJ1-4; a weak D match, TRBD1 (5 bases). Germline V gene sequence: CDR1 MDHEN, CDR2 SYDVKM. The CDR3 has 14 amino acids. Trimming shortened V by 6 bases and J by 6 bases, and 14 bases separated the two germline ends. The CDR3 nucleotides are TGTGCCAGCAGGATCACAGGAGGGGATGAAAAACTGTTTTTT. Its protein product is CASRITGGDEKLFF.

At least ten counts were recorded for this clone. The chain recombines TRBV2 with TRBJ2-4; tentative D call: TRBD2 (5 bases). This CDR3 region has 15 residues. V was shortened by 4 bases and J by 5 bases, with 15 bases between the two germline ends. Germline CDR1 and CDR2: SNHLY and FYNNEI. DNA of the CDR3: TGTGCCAGCAGTGTTGAGGCGAACGGGGAAAACATTCAGTACTTC. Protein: CASSVEANGENIQYF.

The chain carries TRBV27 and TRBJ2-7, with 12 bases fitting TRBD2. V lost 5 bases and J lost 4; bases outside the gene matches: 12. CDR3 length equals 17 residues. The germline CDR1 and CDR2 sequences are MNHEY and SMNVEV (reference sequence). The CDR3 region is CASSPTSGTSGYYEQYF. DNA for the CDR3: TGTGCCAGCAGTCCCACTTCTGGGACTAGCGGGTATTACGAGCAGTACTTC.

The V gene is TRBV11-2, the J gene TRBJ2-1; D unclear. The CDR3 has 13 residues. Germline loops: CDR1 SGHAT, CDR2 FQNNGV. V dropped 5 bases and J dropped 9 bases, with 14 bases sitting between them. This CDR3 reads CASSPLMVGEQFF. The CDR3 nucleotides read TGTGCCAGCAGCCCCCTAATGGTAGGTGAGCAGTTCTTC.

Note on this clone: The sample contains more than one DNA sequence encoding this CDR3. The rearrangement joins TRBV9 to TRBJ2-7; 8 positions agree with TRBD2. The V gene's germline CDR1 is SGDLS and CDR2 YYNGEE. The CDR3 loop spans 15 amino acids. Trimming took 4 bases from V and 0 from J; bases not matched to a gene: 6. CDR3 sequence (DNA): TGTGCCAGCAGCCGAACTAGCGGAAGCTCCTACGAGCAGTACTTC. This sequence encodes CASSRTSGSSYEQYF.